One T cell receptor (beta chain) is described in this entry. Repertoires were generated with immunoSEQ multiplex PCR, while TCRdb's copy carries only in-frame clones and drops some. The sample records roughly 250,000 clones, approximately 90% being singletons. V lost 3 bases and J 3 bases, leaving 11 bases between the germline ends. The CDR3 runs 14 residues. Germline CDR1 is KGHSH and CDR2 is LQKENI. The sample belongs to a study of blood T cell repertoires in COVID-19. The source is a woman aged 40 to 55 who had recovered from COVID-19. Specimen: peripheral blood. The J gene is TRBJ1-1, the V gene TRBV18; D perhaps matches TRBD1 (5 bases). The CDR3 here is CASSPQFRDTEAFF. DNA of the CDR3: TGTGCCAGCTCACCCCAATTCAGGGACACTGAAGCTTTCTTT. The variable domain in full, with the rest retrieved from reference TRBV18 and TRBJ1-1, is NAGVMQNPRHLVRRRGQEARLRCSPMKGHSHVYWYRQLPEEGLKFMVYLQKENIIDESGMPKERFSAEFPKEGPSILRIQQVVRGDSAAYFCASSPQFRDTEAFFGQGTRLTVV.